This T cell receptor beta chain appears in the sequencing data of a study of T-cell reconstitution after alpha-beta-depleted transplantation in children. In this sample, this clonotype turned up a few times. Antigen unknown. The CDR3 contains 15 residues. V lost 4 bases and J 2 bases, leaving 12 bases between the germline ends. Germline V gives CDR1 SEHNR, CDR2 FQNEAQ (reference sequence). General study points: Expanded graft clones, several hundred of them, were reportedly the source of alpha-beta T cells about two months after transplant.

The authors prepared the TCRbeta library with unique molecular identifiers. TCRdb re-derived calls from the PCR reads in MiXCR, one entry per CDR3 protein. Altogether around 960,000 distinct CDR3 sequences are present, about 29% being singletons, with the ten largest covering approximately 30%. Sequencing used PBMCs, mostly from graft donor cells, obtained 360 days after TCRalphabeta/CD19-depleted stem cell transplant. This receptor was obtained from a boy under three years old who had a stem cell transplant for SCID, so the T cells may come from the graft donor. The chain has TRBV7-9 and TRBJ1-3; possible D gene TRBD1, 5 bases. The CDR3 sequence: CASSWGRGTGNTIYF. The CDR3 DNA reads TGTGCCAGCAGCTGGGGACGGGGAACTGGAAACACCATATATTTT.